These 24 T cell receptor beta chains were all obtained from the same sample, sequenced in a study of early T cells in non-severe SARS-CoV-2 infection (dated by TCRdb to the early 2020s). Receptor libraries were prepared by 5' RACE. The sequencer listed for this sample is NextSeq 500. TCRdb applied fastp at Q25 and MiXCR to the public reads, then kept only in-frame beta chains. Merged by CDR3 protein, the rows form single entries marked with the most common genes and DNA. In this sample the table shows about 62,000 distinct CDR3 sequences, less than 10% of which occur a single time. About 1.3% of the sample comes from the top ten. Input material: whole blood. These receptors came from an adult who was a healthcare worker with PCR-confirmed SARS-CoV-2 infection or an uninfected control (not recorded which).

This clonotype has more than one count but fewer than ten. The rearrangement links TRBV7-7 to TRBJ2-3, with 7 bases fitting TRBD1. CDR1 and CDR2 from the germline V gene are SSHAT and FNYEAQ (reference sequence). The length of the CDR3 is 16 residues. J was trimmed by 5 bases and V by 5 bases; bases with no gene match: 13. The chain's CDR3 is CASSPQSGRTGDTQYF. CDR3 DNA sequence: TGTGCCAGCAGCCCCCAGTCTGGAAGGACAGGAGATACGCAGTATTTT.

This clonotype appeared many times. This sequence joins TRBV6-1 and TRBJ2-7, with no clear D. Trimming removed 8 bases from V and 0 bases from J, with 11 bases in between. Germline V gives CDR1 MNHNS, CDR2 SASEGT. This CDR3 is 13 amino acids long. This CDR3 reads CASLEPASYEQYV. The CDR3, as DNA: TGTGCCAGCTTAGAGCCCGCCTCCTACGAGCAGTACGTC.

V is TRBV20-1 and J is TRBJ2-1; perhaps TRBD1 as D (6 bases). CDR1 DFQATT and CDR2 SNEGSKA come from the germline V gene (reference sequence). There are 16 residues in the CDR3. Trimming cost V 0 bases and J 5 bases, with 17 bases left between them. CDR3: CSARDPWGQSDNEQFF. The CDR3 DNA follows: TGCAGTGCTAGAGATCCGTGGGGGCAATCGGACAATGAGCAGTTCTTC.

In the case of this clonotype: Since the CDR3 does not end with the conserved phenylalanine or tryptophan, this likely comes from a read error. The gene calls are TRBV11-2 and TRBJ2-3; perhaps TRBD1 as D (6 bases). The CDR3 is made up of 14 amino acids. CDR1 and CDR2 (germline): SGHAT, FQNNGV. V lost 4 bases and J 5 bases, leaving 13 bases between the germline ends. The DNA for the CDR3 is TGTGCCAGCAGCTCCGGGACATCTGGAGATACGCAGTATCTT. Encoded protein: CASSSGTSGDTQYL.

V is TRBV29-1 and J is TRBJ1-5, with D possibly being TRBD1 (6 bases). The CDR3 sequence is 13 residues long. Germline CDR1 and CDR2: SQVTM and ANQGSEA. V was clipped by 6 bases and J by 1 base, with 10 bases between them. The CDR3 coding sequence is TGCAGCGTCGAGGGGGACAGCAATCAGCCCCAGCATTTT. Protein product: CSVEGDSNQPQHF.

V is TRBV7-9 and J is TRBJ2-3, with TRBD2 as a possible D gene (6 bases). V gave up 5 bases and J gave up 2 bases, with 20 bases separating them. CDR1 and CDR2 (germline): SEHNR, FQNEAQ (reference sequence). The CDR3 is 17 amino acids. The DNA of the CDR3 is TGTGCCAGCAGCCCGCCGCCCCCGGGGCGGGACACAGATACGCAGTATTTT. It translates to CASSPPPPGRDTDTQYF.

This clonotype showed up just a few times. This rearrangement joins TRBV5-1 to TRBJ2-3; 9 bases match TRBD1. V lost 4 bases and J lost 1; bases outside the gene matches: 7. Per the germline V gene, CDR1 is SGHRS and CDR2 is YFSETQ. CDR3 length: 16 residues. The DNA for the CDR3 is TGCGCCAGCAGCCCGAGGACAGGGGACCGCACAGATACGCAGTATTTT. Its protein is CASSPRTGDRTDTQYF.

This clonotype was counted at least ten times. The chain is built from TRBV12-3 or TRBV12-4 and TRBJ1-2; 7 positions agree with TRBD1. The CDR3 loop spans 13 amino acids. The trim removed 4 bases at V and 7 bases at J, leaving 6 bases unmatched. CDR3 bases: TGTGCCAGCAGTTCCTTACCAGGGGGTGGCTACACCTTC. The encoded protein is CASSSLPGGGYTF.

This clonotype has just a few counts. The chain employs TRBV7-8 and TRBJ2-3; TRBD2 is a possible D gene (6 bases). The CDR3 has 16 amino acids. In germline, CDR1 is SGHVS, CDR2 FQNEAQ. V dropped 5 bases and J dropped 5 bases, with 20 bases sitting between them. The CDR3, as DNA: TGTGCCAGCAGCCCGTCCCGGGACTTCCGAGGAGATACGCAGTATTTT. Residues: CASSPSRDFRGDTQYF.

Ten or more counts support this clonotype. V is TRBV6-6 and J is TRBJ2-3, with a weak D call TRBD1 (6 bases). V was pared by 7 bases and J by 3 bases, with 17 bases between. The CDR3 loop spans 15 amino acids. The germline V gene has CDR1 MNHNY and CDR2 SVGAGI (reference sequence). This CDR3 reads CASTAATGRTDTQYF. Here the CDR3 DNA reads TGTGCCAGCACTGCAGCGACAGGTCGAACAGATACGCAGTATTTT.

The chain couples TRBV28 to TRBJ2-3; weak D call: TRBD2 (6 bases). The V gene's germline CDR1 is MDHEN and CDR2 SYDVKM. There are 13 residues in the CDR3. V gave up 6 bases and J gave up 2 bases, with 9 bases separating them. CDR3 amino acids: CASREGFTDTQYF. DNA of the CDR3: TGTGCCAGCAGGGAGGGGTTCACAGATACGCAGTATTTT.

The CDR3 DNA reads TGCGCCAGCAGCTTGGCGTCAGGTAACAATCAGCCCCAGCATTTT. It codes for CASSLASGNNQPQHF. The J gene is TRBJ1-5, the V gene TRBV5-1; D is unclear. The CDR3 is made up of 15 amino acids. In germline, CDR1 is SGHRS, CDR2 YFSETQ. V lost 0 bases, J lost 3 bases, and 10 bases lay in between.

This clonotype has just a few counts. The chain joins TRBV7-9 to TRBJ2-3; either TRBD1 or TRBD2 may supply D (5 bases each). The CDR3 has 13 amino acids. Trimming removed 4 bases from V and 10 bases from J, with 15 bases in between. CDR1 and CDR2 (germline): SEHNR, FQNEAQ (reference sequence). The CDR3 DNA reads TGTGCCAGCAGCTCACCGGGGCAAGGGCCGCAGTATTTT. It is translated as CASSSPGQGPQYF.

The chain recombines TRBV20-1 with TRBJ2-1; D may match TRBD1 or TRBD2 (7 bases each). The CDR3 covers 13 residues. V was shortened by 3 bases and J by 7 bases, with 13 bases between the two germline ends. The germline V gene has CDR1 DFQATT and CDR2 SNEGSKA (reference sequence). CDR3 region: CSASPGGGNEQFF. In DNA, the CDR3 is TGCAGTGCTAGTCCAGGGGGAGGGAATGAGCAGTTCTTC.

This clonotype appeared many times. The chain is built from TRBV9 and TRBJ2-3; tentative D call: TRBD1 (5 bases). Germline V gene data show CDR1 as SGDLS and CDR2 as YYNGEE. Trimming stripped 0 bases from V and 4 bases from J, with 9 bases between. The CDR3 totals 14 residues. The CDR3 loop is CASSVGQGADTQYF. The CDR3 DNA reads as TGTGCCAGCAGCGTAGGCCAAGGGGCAGATACGCAGTATTTT.

CDR3 protein: CASSPPEGVETQYF. CDR3 nucleotide sequence: TGTGCCAGCTCACCACCGGAGGGGGTGGAGACCCAGTACTTC. This chain joins TRBV18 and TRBJ2-5; TRBD1 or TRBD2 may be the D gene (6 bases each). Germline values: CDR1 KGHSH, CDR2 LQKENI. CDR3 size: 14 residues. V was cut by 0 bases and J by 5 bases, with 10 bases left in between.

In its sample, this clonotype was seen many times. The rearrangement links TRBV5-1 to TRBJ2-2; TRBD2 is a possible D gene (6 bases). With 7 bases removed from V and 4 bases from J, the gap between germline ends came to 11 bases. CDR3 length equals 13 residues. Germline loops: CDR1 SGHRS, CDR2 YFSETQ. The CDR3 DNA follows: TGCGCCAGCCTAAGGGAGGCCACCGGGGAGCTGTTTTTT. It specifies CASLREATGELFF.

The CDR3 DNA reads TGTGCCAGCTCACAAACGGGACACCTAAGGACTAGCACAGATACGCAGTATTTT. Translation: CASSQTGHLRTSTDTQYF. The chain couples TRBV18 to TRBJ2-3, with TRBD1 as a possible D gene (6 bases). CDR3 length: 18 residues. V lost 4 bases and J lost 0, with 20 bases in between. Germline V CDR1 and CDR2: KGHSH, LQKENI.

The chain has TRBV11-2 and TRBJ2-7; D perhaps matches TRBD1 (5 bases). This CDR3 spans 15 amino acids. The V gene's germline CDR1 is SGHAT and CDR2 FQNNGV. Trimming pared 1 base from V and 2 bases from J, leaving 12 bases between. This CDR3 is CASSLVGAGTYEQYV. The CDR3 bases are TGTGCCAGCAGCTTAGTCGGAGCAGGGACCTACGAGCAGTACGTC.

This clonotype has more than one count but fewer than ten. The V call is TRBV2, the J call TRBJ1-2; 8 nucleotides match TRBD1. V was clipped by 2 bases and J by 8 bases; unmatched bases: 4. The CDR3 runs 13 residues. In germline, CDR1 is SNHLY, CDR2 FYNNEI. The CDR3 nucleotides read TGTGCCAGCAGTGAACAGGGGGCGGGCGGCTACACCTTC. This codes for CASSEQGAGGYTF.

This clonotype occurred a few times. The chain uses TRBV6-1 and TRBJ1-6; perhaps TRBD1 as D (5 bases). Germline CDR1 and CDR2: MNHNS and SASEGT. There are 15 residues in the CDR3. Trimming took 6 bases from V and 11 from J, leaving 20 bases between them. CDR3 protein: CASSPGGEGRTPLHF. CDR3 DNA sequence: TGTGCCAGCAGCCCCGGAGGGGAGGGCAGGACACCCCTCCACTTT.

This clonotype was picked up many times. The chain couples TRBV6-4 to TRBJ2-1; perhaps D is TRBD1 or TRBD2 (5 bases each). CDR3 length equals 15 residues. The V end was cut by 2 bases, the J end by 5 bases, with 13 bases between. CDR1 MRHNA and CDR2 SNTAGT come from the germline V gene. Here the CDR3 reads CASSDPPWGNNEQFF. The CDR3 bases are TGTGCCAGCAGTGACCCTCCATGGGGGAACAATGAGCAGTTCTTC.

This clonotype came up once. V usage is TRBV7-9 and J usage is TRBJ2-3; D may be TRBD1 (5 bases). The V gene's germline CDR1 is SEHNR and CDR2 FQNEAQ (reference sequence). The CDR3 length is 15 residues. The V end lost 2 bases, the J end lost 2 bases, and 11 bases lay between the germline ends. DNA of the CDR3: TGTGCCAGCAGCTTATCGACAGATTTCACAGATACGCAGTATTTT. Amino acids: CASSLSTDFTDTQYF.

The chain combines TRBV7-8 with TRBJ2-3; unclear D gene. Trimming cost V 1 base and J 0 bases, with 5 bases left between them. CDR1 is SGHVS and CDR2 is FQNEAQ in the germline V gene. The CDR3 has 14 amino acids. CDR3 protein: CASSLDDSTDTQYF. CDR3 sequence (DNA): TGTGCCAGCAGCTTAGATGACAGCACAGATACGCAGTATTTT.